These T cell receptor beta chains were read from a single sample in a study of shared clonotypes between healthy human individuals. This table comes from immunoSEQ multiplex PCR, and its TCRdb copy is limited to in-frame clones, with some not included. The sample contains fewer than 350,000 clones, roughly 87% of which appear only once. Input material: memory CD8+ T cells sorted from blood. These receptors came from a man aged 18 to 30 in good health. Both conserved end residues are part of each CDR3. Where a row states a size, it is once, few, many or the class of an expanded clone; other rows omit it.

V gene	CDR3 length	J gene	clone size	CDR3 protein
TRBV5-4	13	TRBJ2-5	.	CASSLSDPVTQYF
TRBV9	18	TRBJ1-4	.	CASSVLPPGRLRNEKLFF
TRBV27	17	TRBJ1-4	.	CASSFGPELNPNEKLFF
TRBV7-9	14	TRBJ2-3	.	CASSAGLNTDTQYF
TRBV2	12	TRBJ1-1	.	CASSQDPLGSFF
TRBV28	15	TRBJ2-1	once	CASSFEGGSYNEQFF
TRBV7-9	13	TRBJ2-3	.	CASSLGAADTQYF
TRBV9	14	TRBJ2-7	.	CASSVAGLEDEQYF
TRBV7-2	17	TRBJ2-1	.	CASSPRGTREPYNEQFF
TRBV29-1	15	TRBJ2-3	many	CSVEDIAYHTDTQYF
TRBV7-9	16	TRBJ2-7	.	CASSLLGTSGGYEQYF
TRBV4-1	16	TRBJ1-6	few	CASSSAGDSYNSPLHF
TRBV5-1	15	TRBJ2-2	.	CASSFEGQSTGELFF
TRBV18	15	TRBJ1-5	.	CASSPQDRGNQPQHF
TRBV6-5	13	TRBJ1-5	.	CASSLNGDQPQHF
TRBV19	16	TRBJ1-5	few	CASTETPVYSNQPQHF
TRBV4-3	18	TRBJ2-3	.	CASSQDTGLASSTDTQYF
TRBV4-3	14	TRBJ1-2	.	CASSSSGRGSFSSF
TRBV5-6	17	TRBJ2-7	.	CASSSFFRTAKAYEQYF
TRBV19	13	TRBJ2-7	.	CASSSGGLDEQYF
TRBV7-2	15	TRBJ2-5	.	CASRYSGSASETQYF
TRBV4-3	18	TRBJ2-5	.	CASSHDYVGTARRETQYF
TRBV28	15	TRBJ2-7	once	CASSSRGAYDYEQYF
TRBV30	15	TRBJ2-3	.	CAWSISGRTTDTQYF
TRBV27	16	TRBJ2-1	.	CASSLWGLAGRNEQFF
TRBV7-9	11	TRBJ1-1	.	CASSGNTEAFF
TRBV9	15	TRBJ2-5	.	CASSVGGGPSETQYF
TRBV10-3	16	TRBJ2-7	.	CAISDRLAGGPDEQYF
TRBV27	16	TRBJ2-1	.	CASSLTGTGNNNEQFF
TRBV9	16	TRBJ2-7	.	CASSVSGLAGVYEQYF
TRBV27	17	TRBJ2-3	.	CASSLSTDMLLADTQYF
TRBV6-6	14	TRBJ1-1	.	CASILTGALGEAFF
TRBV11-2	14	TRBJ2-7	.	CASSLGGLAREQYF
TRBV2	14	TRBJ1-1	few	CASSEVVRAGAAFF
TRBV5-6	14	TRBJ2-7	.	CASSFGQGAREQYF
TRBV19	15	TRBJ1-2	few	CASSIHRYEDYGYTF
TRBV7-2	14	TRBJ2-1	.	CASSAGGAYNEQFF
TRBV7-2	15	TRBJ2-5	.	CASSIPWTGPETQYF
TRBV9	16	TRBJ2-2	.	CASSVDPGGAAGELFF
TRBV28	16	TRBJ1-1	.	CASSLCILDRETEAFF
TRBV4-1	17	TRBJ2-5	.	CASSQISGGAGQETQYF
TRBV28	16	TRBJ2-7	.	CASSSPDWGGSYEQYF
TRBV4-1	17	TRBJ1-4	.	CASSQIFLGGTNEKLFF
TRBV5-5	13	TRBJ2-7	.	CASSLRTTYEQYF
TRBV29-1	11	TRBJ1-1	once	CSVDRGPEAFF
TRBV7-6	13	TRBJ2-7	.	CASSPTDSYEQYF
TRBV28	13	TRBJ2-7	.	CASGEGTGYEQYF
TRBV7-8	15	TRBJ2-1	once	CASSLAPGAGGEQFF
TRBV5-4	12	TRBJ2-2	.	CASSFVTGELFF
TRBV2	16	TRBJ2-3	.	CASSDRTSGGGDTQYF
TRBV13	13	TRBJ2-4	.	CASSLEGESIQYF
TRBV27	16	TRBJ2-6	few	CASSLSGGAGANVLTF
TRBV7-8	16	TRBJ2-2	.	CASSSRGLANTGELFF
TRBV28	15	TRBJ1-2	.	CASSSRGQANYGYTF
TRBV5-1	15	TRBJ1-1	.	CASSPGVGLYTEAFF
TRBV15	17	TRBJ2-1	.	CATSRVPAVSSYNEQFF
TRBV19	15	TRBJ2-3	few	CASSIEQKSTDTQYF